Described below is a single T cell receptor (beta chain) sequence and its context. Its antigen remains unidentified. This record belongs to a study of CD8 T cells in ankylosing spondylitis. The study, taken as a whole, reports: Prior work had noted some motif variants in reactive arthritis blood and synovial fluid.

TCRdb reprocessed the 5' RACE reads with MiXCR, giving one entry per CDR3 protein. The table shows approximately 200,000 distinct CDR3 sequences, with roughly 13% occurring only once. The TCR originated in a female donor with ankylosing spondylitis or in good health (not recorded which). Specimen: blood, either unsorted or a sorted T cell fraction (not recorded which).

The CDR3 region is CASSQEGHGSGANVLTF. For the CDR3, the DNA is TGTGCCAGCAGCCAAGAAGGACACGGCTCTGGGGCCAACGTCCTGACTTTC. The rearrangement uses TRBV4-2 and TRBJ2-6; a possible D gene is TRBD1 (5 bases). V was clipped by 0 bases and J by 0 bases, with 9 bases between them. Germline V CDR1 and CDR2: LGHNA, YNFKEQ. This CDR3 is built from 17 residues.